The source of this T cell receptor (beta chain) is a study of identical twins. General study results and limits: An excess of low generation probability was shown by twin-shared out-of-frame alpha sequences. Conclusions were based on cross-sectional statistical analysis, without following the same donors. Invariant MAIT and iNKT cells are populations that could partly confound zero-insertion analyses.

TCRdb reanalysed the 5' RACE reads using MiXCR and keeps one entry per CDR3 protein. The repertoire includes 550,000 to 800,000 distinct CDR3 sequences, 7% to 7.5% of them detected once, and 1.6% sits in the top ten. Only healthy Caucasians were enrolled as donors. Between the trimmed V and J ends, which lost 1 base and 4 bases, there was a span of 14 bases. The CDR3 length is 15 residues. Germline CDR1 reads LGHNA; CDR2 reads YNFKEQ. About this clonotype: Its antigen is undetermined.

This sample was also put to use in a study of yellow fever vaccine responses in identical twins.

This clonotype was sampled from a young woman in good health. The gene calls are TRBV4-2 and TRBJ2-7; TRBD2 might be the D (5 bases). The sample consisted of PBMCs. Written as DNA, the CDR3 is TGTGCCAGCAGCCAAGGGACTGACAAGAGATACGAGCAGTACTTC. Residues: CASSQGTDKRYEQYF.